This T cell receptor (beta chain) was captured in a study of blood T cell repertoires in COVID-19. Study-level information: Material from acute and convalescent COVID-19 was sourced from the United States, Italy and Spain.

In the original analysis: Reference gene primer amplification gave nucleated cell count estimates. Profiled with immunoSEQ multiplex PCR; TCRdb holds only in-frame clones, not every one. D and trimming were read from the DNA, whereas the V and J calls and clone size are those reported in that table. The table includes approximately 170,000 clones, approximately 95% detected once. V lost 4 bases to trimming and J lost 5 bases, with 12 bases between them. Germline CDR1 MDHEN, CDR2 SYDVKM. The CDR3 consists of 14 residues. This sequence was found in a woman in her fifties or sixties with COVID-19, enrolled during active disease. The chain uses TRBV28 and TRBJ2-1; no reliable D call. The source material was peripheral blood. The CDR3 sequence: CASSWRIRNNEQFF. The CDR3 nucleotides read TGTGCCAGCAGTTGGCGGATTCGAAACAATGAGCAGTTCTTC.